The T cell receptor beta chain described here comes from a study of cytomegalovirus exposure and HLA in healthy donors. Regarding the study as a whole: CMV antigen specificity was confirmed in vitro for a few CMV-associated chains. Clusters of TCRs from the first cohort tended to co-occur in the roughly 120 validation repertoires (as a later analysis found).

V lost 3 bases, J lost 3 bases, and 10 bases lay in between. CDR1 is SGDLS and CDR2 is YYNGEE in the germline V gene. The CDR3 contains 13 residues. Measured with immunoSEQ multiplex PCR; TCRdb has only the in-frame clones, and not every one. The sample lists some 48,000 clones, 88% occurring once. The donors were in the approximately 120-subject validation cohort, distinct from the approximately 700-subject first cohort. Comments on this clone: Its cognate antigen is unknown.

The chain links TRBV9 to TRBJ2-7; a weak D match, TRBD2 (5 bases). This clonotype was sampled from a woman in her thirties in good health and CMV-seronegative. Sequenced input: PBMCs. For the CDR3, the DNA is TGTGCCAGCAGCGGCGAGGGCGGCTACGAGCAGTACTTC. Protein sequence: CASSGEGGYEQYF.